The 5 T cell receptor beta chains below come from one sample, sequenced in a study of CD8 T cells in ankylosing spondylitis. Study-wide results and limits: A TCR beta motif made of fewer than ten highly homologous variants seemed typical of ankylosing spondylitis blood.

These TCRs' antigens remain unknown. TCRdb ran MiXCR on the 5' RACE reads and lists one entry per CDR3 protein. The table lists 700,000 to 850,000 distinct CDR3 sequences, 12% of them singletons, with under 0.6% in the top ten. The sequenced sample consisted of blood, either unsorted or a sorted T cell fraction (not recorded which). These receptors were taken from a male donor with ankylosing spondylitis.

This clonotype was seen repeatedly, ten times or more. The CDR3, as DNA: TGTGCCAGCAGCTGGGACGGGGGCTACAATGAGCAGTTCTTC. Its protein product is CASSWDGGYNEQFF. The V and J genes are TRBV5-5 and TRBJ2-1; D might be TRBD2 (6 bases). Trimming left V 3 bases short and J 3 bases short, with 10 bases between. Germline V gene lookup returns CDR1 SGHKS and CDR2 YYEKEE (reference sequence). The CDR3 contains 14 residues.

The CDR3: CAISERTGGYEQYF. CDR3 bases: TGTGCCATCAGTGAGCGAACCGGGGGATACGAGCAGTACTTC. The chain combines TRBV10-3 with TRBJ2-7, with D maybe TRBD2 (6 bases). CDR3 size: 14 residues. Per germline, CDR1 ENHRY and CDR2 SYGVKD. V was cut by 2 bases and J by 4 bases, with 12 bases left in between.

The chain recombines TRBV6-1 with TRBJ2-1; maybe TRBD2 (7 bases). V lost 6 bases, J lost 9 bases, and 18 bases lay in between. There are 14 residues in the CDR3. Germline V gene lookup returns CDR1 MNHNS and CDR2 SASEGT. Here the CDR3 reads CASSRGGGHGEQFF. In nucleotides, the CDR3 is TGTGCCAGCAGCCGTGGGGGGGGCCATGGTGAGCAGTTCTTC.

V usage is TRBV5-1 and J usage is TRBJ1-1; D unclear. CDR1 and CDR2 from the germline V gene are SGHRS and YFSETQ. V gave up 4 bases and J gave up 3 bases, with 16 bases separating them. The CDR3 spans 15 residues. The CDR3 DNA reads TGCGCCAGCAGCCCCCGGGCGACCCGAGACACTGAAGCTTTCTTT. Amino acids: CASSPRATRDTEAFF.

This clonotype was counted at least ten times. The chain uses TRBV20-1 and TRBJ2-7; 7 nucleotides align to TRBD1. The CDR3 totals 14 residues. Per the germline V gene, CDR1 is DFQATT and CDR2 is SNEGSKA (reference sequence). V was clipped by 2 bases and J by 2 bases; unmatched bases: 6. In nucleotides, the CDR3 is TGCAGTGCTAGACCTGGGACAGTTACCTACGAGCAGTACTTC. This encodes CSARPGTVTYEQYF.